These 5 T cell receptor beta chains originate from one sample sequenced in a study of T cell responses to AZD1222 COVID-19 vaccine. TCRdb's table, derived via immunoSEQ multiplex PCR, lists solely in-frame clones and lacks some. Of 130,000 or so clones listed, over 90% are singletons. The sequencing used peripheral blood, collected on day 0 of AZD1222 vaccination. The receptors were sampled from an adult in good health.

CDR3 residues: CASSEGTEQYF. In DNA, the CDR3 is TGTGCCAGCAGCGAGGGTACTGAGCAGTACTTC. This chain joins TRBV6-2 or TRBV6-3 and TRBJ2-7; the D gene is possibly TRBD2 (5 bases). V lost 6 bases, J lost 7 bases, and 10 bases lay in between. This CDR3 spans 11 amino acids. The V gene's germline CDR1 is MNHEY and CDR2 SVGEGT.

CDR3 DNA sequence: TGTGCCCAAGAGACCCAGTACTTC. Translation: CAQETQYF. The rearrangement uses TRBV28 and TRBJ2-5; D is uncertain. V shed 11 bases and J shed 2 bases, with 0 bases lying between them. The germline CDR1 and CDR2 sequences are MDHEN and SYDVKM. The CDR3 consists of 8 residues. Complete variable domain (other parts from reference TRBV28 and TRBJ2-5): DVKVTQSSRYLVKRTGEKVFLECVQDMDHENMFWYRQDPGLGLRLIYFSYDVKMKEKGDIPEGYSVSREKKERFSLILESASTNQTSMYLCAQETQYFGPGTRLLVL.

Only one count was recorded for this clone. The CDR3 DNA follows: TGTGCCAGCAGCTTCGGCAGGTCGGAGACCCAGTACTTC. It encodes CASSFGRSETQYF. This chain joins TRBV7-9 and TRBJ2-5; D is ambiguous. Germline V gene sequence: CDR1 SEHNR, CDR2 FQNEAQ (reference sequence). The CDR3 consists of 13 residues. V was cut by 3 bases and J by 5 bases, with 10 bases left in between.

The chain couples TRBV9 to TRBJ2-2, with a tentative D call TRBD2 (6 bases). The length of the CDR3 is 16 residues. Germline-derived CDR1 and CDR2 are SGDLS and YYNGEE. The ends were cut back, 0 bases at V and 6 bases at J, with 15 bases in the middle. This chain's CDR3 is CASSVVSGGLSGELFF. The CDR3 DNA follows: TGTGCCAGCAGCGTAGTTAGCGGAGGACTCTCCGGGGAGCTGTTTTTT.

The chain uses TRBV7-8 and TRBJ1-5, with 7 bases lining up with TRBD1. The germline gives CDR1 SGHVS, CDR2 FQNEAQ. CDR3 size: 16 residues. Germline trimming cut 5 bases from V and 2 bases from J; bases unmatched to any gene: 9. DNA of the CDR3: TGTGCCAGCAGCACCCAGACAGGGCTCGGCAATCAGCCCCAGCATTTT. Amino acids: CASSTQTGLGNQPQHF.